This T cell receptor (beta chain) was documented in a study of blood T cell repertoires in COVID-19. This CDR3 is 14 amino acids long. Unmatched junction bases numbered 7, after V lost 7 bases and J lost 1 base. The germline V gene has CDR1 SGHNT and CDR2 YYREEE (reference sequence). The repertoire was sequenced with immunoSEQ multiplex PCR; TCRdb's copy has only in-frame clones and lacks some. The sample holds fewer than 300,000 clones; around 86% are singletons and the top ten take around 15%. The specimen sequenced was PBMCs or T cells enriched from blood (not recorded which). The chain is built from TRBV5-4 and TRBJ2-5; TRBD1 matches 7 bases. This sequence originates from a man between 18 and 29 years old who had recovered from COVID-19. CDR3 residues: CASRRGGVQETQYF. Written as DNA, the CDR3 is TGTGCCAGCCGGCGAGGGGGCGTCCAAGAGACCCAGTACTTC. The full variable domain, rest sourced from reference TRBV5-4 and TRBJ2-5, is ETGVTQSPTHLIKTRGQQVTLRCSSQSGHNTVSWYQQALGQGPQFIFQYYREEENGRGNFPPRFSGLQFPNYSSELNVNALELDDSALYLCASRRGGVQETQYFGPGTRLLVL.